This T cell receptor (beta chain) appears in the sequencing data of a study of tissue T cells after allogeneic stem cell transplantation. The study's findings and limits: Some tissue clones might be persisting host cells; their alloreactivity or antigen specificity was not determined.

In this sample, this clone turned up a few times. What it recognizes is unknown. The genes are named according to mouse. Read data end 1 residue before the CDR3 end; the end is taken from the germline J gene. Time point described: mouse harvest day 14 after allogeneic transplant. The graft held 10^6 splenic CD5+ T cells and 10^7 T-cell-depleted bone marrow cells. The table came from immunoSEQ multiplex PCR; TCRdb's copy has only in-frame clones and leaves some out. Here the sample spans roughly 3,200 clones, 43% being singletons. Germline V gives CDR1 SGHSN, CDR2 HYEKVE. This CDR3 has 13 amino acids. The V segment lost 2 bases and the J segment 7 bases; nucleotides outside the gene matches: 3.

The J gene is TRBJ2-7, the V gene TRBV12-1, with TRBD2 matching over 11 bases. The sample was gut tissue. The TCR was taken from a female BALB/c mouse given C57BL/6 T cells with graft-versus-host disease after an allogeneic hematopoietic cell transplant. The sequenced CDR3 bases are TGTGCCAGCTCTCCGGGGACTGGGGGAGAACAGTAC. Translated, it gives CASSPGTGGEQY. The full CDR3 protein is CASSPGTGGEQYF.